The rows below give T cell receptor beta chains drawn from one sample of a study of blood T cell repertoires in COVID-19. Measured with immunoSEQ multiplex PCR; TCRdb has only the in-frame clones, and not every one. The table lists approximately 220,000 clones, 85% to 90% of them singletons, with 4% to 4.5% in the top ten. The sample comprised peripheral blood. The receptors shown here come from a man in his forties or fifties with acute or convalescent COVID-19. Both conserved end residues are part of each CDR3. A D gene is named only where the DNA matches it firmly. Not every row has a clone size; where given, it reads once, few, many or a size class.

15	TRBV18	TRBJ1-6	NA	TRBD1	TGTGCCAGCTCCGTTGACAGGGGATCTAATTCACCCCTCCACTTT	CASSVDRGSNSPLHF
16	TRBV9	TRBJ1-3	few	NA	TGTGCCAGCAGTGCCCACAGGTTAAGCTCTGGAAACACCATATATTTT	CASSAHRLSSGNTIYF
14	TRBV10-3	TRBJ1-1	NA	NA	TGTGCCATCAGTGAAATGGGCAGGAACACTGAAGCTTTCTTT	CAISEMGRNTEAFF
16	TRBV5-4	TRBJ1-3	NA	TRBD1	TGTGCCAGCAGCCAGATGACAGGGGTCTCTGGAAACACCATATATTTT	CASSQMTGVSGNTIYF
16	TRBV2	TRBJ1-1	NA	TRBD1	TGTGCCAGCAGTGAACAGGGGGGCGGCTACAGCACTGAAGCTTTCTTT	CASSEQGGGYSTEAFF
14	TRBV15	TRBJ2-7	NA	TRBD1	TGTGCCACCAGCGGACAGGGTAGGGTAAGCGAGCAGTACTTC	CATSGQGRVSEQYF
14	TRBV2	TRBJ1-6	NA	NA	TGTGCCAGCAGACAGGCCCCCGGGGGGACACCCCTCCACTTT	CASRQAPGGTPLHF
12	TRBV5-1	TRBJ1-2	NA	TRBD1	TGCGCCAGCAGCTTCCAGGGGGATGGCTACACCTTC	CASSFQGDGYTF
15	TRBV7-9	TRBJ1-2	few	TRBD1	TGTGCCAGCAGCCCGGACAGGCGCCCTAACTATGGCTACACCTTC	CASSPDRRPNYGYTF
18	TRBV7-2	TRBJ2-7	once	TRBD2	TGTGCCAGCAGTTACCAGGCCTTTAGCGGGGGGGAAGCCTACGAGCAGTACTTC	CASSYQAFSGGEAYEQYF
13	TRBV27	TRBJ2-1	once	TRBD1	TGTGCCAGCGGAGGGACAGGGATCAATGAGCAGTTCTTC	CASGGTGINEQFF
14	TRBV9	TRBJ2-1	NA	TRBD1	TGTGCCAGCAGTGCCGGGACAGGGTACAATGAGCAGTTCTTC	CASSAGTGYNEQFF
13	TRBV7-2	TRBJ2-4	NA	NA	TGTGCCAGCAGCTTAGGACTGTTCAACATTCAGTACTTC	CASSLGLFNIQYF
15	TRBV6-1	TRBJ1-6	NA	TRBD1	TGTGCCAGCAGTGAGGGACAGCCCGGTTGGGCACCCCTCCACTTT	CASSEGQPGWAPLHF
15	TRBV3-1/TRBV3-2	TRBJ1-5	NA	NA	TGTGCCAGCAGCCAAGATTACTTTAGCAATCAGCCCCAGCATTTT	CASSQDYFSNQPQHF
14	TRBV2	TRBJ1-4	NA	TRBD1	TGTGCCAGCAGTCCCCGGACAGGAGGTGAAAAACTGTTTTTT	CASSPRTGGEKLFF
14	TRBV6-5	TRBJ1-3	few	NA	TGTGCCAGCAGTCGACTCAACTCTGGAAACACCATATATTTT	CASSRLNSGNTIYF
14	TRBV5-1	TRBJ1-2	NA	TRBD1	TGCGCCAGCAGCCTGGGACAGGGGGCTGATGGCTACACCTTC	CASSLGQGADGYTF
15	TRBV10-1	TRBJ2-3	NA	NA	TGCGCCAGCAGTGAGCAGGGGAAGTACGGAGATACGCAGTATTTT	CASSEQGKYGDTQYF
17	TRBV11-3	TRBJ2-3	NA	TRBD2	TGTGCCAGCAGCCCCCGCAGCGGGGGGCCTAGCACAGATACGCAGTATTTT	CASSPRSGGPSTDTQYF
18	TRBV18	TRBJ2-3	few	TRBD2	TGTGCCAGCTCACCACCGGGACTAGCGGGGGGACGAGGAGATACGCAGTATTTT	CASSPPGLAGGRGDTQYF
14	TRBV7-3	TRBJ1-1	few	NA	TGTGCCAGCAGCTTACAGCGGGGGAACACTGAAGCTTTCTTT	CASSLQRGNTEAFF
15	TRBV7-9	TRBJ2-3	once	TRBD2	TGTGCCAGCAGCGTGACTAGCGGGGTCTCAGATACGCAGTATTTT	CASSVTSGVSDTQYF
15	TRBV2	TRBJ2-1	many	TRBD1	TGTGCCAGCAGTGAGGACAGGAGCTCCTACAATGAGCAGTTCTTC	CASSEDRSSYNEQFF
15	TRBV7-9	TRBJ2-3	NA	NA	TGTGCCAGCAGCTTAGTAGCCTCATCCCTAGATACGCAGTATTTT	CASSLVASSLDTQYF
15	TRBV2	TRBJ1-4	NA	NA	TGTGCCAGCAGCTTACAGGTCCCAACTACGGAAAAACTGTTTTTT	CASSLQVPTTEKLFF
14	TRBV9	TRBJ2-3	NA	NA	TGTGCCAGCAGCGTCCACAGGAACACAGATACGCAGTATTTT	CASSVHRNTDTQYF
13	TRBV5-8	TRBJ1-1	once	NA	TGTGCCAGCAGCGGCAACAGGGTCACTGAAGCTTTCTTT	CASSGNRVTEAFF
13	TRBV29-1	TRBJ1-2	NA	NA	TGCAGCGTTGCGCCAGGGTACAACTATGGCTACACCTTC	CSVAPGYNYGYTF
13	TRBV7-9	TRBJ1-1	NA	TRBD1	TGTGCCAGCAGCTCCACCGGGACAGCAGAAGCTTTCTTT	CASSSTGTAEAFF
13	TRBV30	TRBJ1-5	NA	NA	TGTGCCTGGAGTGGACGGGGCAATCAGCCCCAGCATTTT	CAWSGRGNQPQHF
13	TRBV18	TRBJ2-1	once	NA	TGTGCCAGCTCATTTGCAGCCTACAATGAGCAGTTCTTC	CASSFAAYNEQFF
13	TRBV7-3	TRBJ2-1	NA	NA	TGTGCCTCAGCGATCGGGGGCTACAATGAGCAGTTCTTC	CASAIGGYNEQFF
14	TRBV6-5	TRBJ1-2	NA	NA	TGTGCCAGCAGGGGGGGAAGCTCCCTAGGGGGCTACACCTTC	CASRGGSSLGGYTF
15	TRBV11-1	TRBJ2-2	NA	TRBD1	TGTGCCAGCAGCCGTACAGGGGGGAGGACCGGGGAGCTGTTTTTT	CASSRTGGRTGELFF
13	TRBV18	TRBJ1-1	NA	NA	TGTGCCAGCTCACCAGAGATAAACACTGAAGCTTTCTTT	CASSPEINTEAFF
16	TRBV4-1	TRBJ2-5	NA	TRBD2	TGCGCCAGCAGCCCAAGTCTAGCGGGAGCGCAAGAGACCCAGTACTTC	CASSPSLAGAQETQYF
15	TRBV19	TRBJ1-5	once	TRBD1	TGTGCCAGTAGTATGGGACAGATAAGCAATCAGCCCCAGCATTTT	CASSMGQISNQPQHF
16	TRBV5-1	TRBJ1-1	NA	TRBD1	TGCGCCAGCAGCAAGGAAGGGGGCTCTTGGAACACTGAAGCTTTCTTT	CASSKEGGSWNTEAFF
15	TRBV25-1	TRBJ1-6	NA	TRBD1	TGTGCCAGCAGTGAAGGGGACAGAGATAATTCACCCCTCCACTTT	CASSEGDRDNSPLHF
17	TRBV5-1	TRBJ2-6	NA	TRBD1	TGCGCCAGCAGCCTCCGGGACAGACCCTCTGGGGCCAACGTCCTGACTTTC	CASSLRDRPSGANVLTF
17	TRBV5-5	TRBJ1-5	NA	NA	TGTGCCAGCAGTCTGTCGGTTGGCAGGGATAGCAATCAGCCCCAGCATTTT	CASSLSVGRDSNQPQHF
13	TRBV7-2	TRBJ1-2	once	NA	TGTGCCAGCAGCTTAGGTCTCTCCTATGGCTACACCTTC	CASSLGLSYGYTF
16	TRBV19	TRBJ1-5	NA	NA	TGTGCCAGTAGTCTACGACAGGTTCAAGGGGCTCAGCCCCAGCATTTT	CASSLRQVQGAQPQHF
17	TRBV18	TRBJ2-4	NA	NA	TGTGCCAGCTCACCACCGGGCAACGCGTTAGCCAAAAACATTCAGTACTTC	CASSPPGNALAKNIQYF
12	TRBV29-1	TRBJ1-1	NA	NA	TGCAGCTTCGTCGACATGAACACTGAAGCTTTCTTT	CSFVDMNTEAFF
16	TRBV11-2	TRBJ1-3	NA	NA	TGTGCCAGCAGCTTCAACACGGGGGGGACTGGAAACACCATATATTTT	CASSFNTGGTGNTIYF
14	TRBV6-5	TRBJ1-2	NA	TRBD1	TGTGCCAGCAGCGACCAGACAGGGGGCTATGGCTACACCTTC	CASSDQTGGYGYTF
15	TRBV5-1	TRBJ1-4	NA	NA	TGCGCCAGCAGCCCCACAGGGATGCCTAATGAAAAACTGTTTTTT	CASSPTGMPNEKLFF
18	TRBV7-9	TRBJ2-1	few	TRBD2	TGTGCCAGCAGCCCGAGCCTCGCTATGGCTAGCGGGGACGATGAGCAGTTCTTC	CASSPSLAMASGDDEQFF
17	TRBV11-3	TRBJ2-5	NA	TRBD2	TGTGCCAGCAGCCCTGGTGGGCTAGCGGGGGAAGGAGAGACCCAGTACTTC	CASSPGGLAGEGETQYF